This record concerns one T cell receptor (beta chain) sequence. What it binds is unknown. Stable Graves' hyperthyroidism meant no ophthalmopathy progression within 18 months. For the diagnoses, clinical symptoms, serum thyroxine and TRAb, thyroid ultrasound and orbital computed tomography were used. This record comes from a study of T cells in Graves' hyperthyroidism and ophthalmopathy. Findings of the study overall: The authors' 13 V-J model separated ophthalmopathy from stable hyperthyroidism.

The CDR3 loop spans 12 amino acids. Germline V gene lookup returns CDR1 SEHNR and CDR2 FQNEAQ (reference sequence). Amplified TCR beta CDR3 regions derived from RNA transcripts. The HTBI primer set was used in a first-round RT-PCR of the TCR CDR3. In TCRdb, the multiplex PCR reads were re-called with MiXCR into one record per CDR3 protein. This table has a few hundred thousand distinct CDR3 sequences, more than 20% appearing once. This TCR was sampled from a man aged 18 to 30 with Graves' hyperthyroidism. The chain joins TRBV7-9 to TRBJ1-2; D might be TRBD1 (6 bases). The sequenced material came from blood. CDR3 nucleotides: TGTGCTGTAACAGGGAATTCCTATGGCTACACCTTC. It specifies CAVTGNSYGYTF.